Each of the 2 T cell receptor beta chains below was sequenced from the same sample in a study of blood T cells in healthy people across ages. Together with a sample-barcoded 5' primer, a J-beta primer mix was included in a second PCR lasting about 7 to 11 cycles. TCRdb re-derived calls from the 5' RACE reads in MiXCR, one entry per CDR3 protein. The top ten hold 20% to 25% of the sample, which has almost 800,000 distinct CDR3 sequences, roughly 60% seen once. The sequencing input was blood. Receptors originate from a man aged 25-45 years in good health.

The table lists this clonotype with a few counts. This chain joins TRBV6-6 and TRBJ2-5; D gene unclear. Germline V gene sequence: CDR1 MNHNY, CDR2 SVGAGI (reference sequence). This CDR3 contains 14 residues. V shed 3 bases and J shed 1 base, with 9 bases lying between them. The DNA of the CDR3 is TGTGCCAGCAGTTATTTGGGCGGCCAAGAGACCCAGTACTTC. Translating gives CASSYLGGQETQYF.

The chain links TRBV5-5 to TRBJ2-7; the match to TRBD1 covers 7 bases. Germline loops: CDR1 SGHKS, CDR2 YYEKEE (reference sequence). The CDR3 length is 14 residues. J gave up 4 bases and V 3 bases, and 7 bases lay outside the gene matches. CDR3 residues: CASSSGTELYEQYF. As DNA, the CDR3 is TGTGCCAGCAGCTCCGGGACAGAGCTATACGAGCAGTACTTC.